This T cell receptor (beta chain) is from a study of blood T cells in healthy people across ages. The V end lost 8 bases, the J end lost 2 bases, and 19 bases lay between the germline ends. The length of the CDR3 is 15 residues. CDR1 WNHNN and CDR2 SYGVQD come from the germline V gene (reference sequence). PCR was performed a second time for roughly 7 to 11 cycles using a sample-barcoded 5' primer and a J-beta primer mix. All samples yielded 3 million or more CDR3-containing paired-end reads. MiXCR, applied by TCRdb to the 5' RACE reads, yields one record per CDR3 protein. The data contain some 900,000 distinct CDR3 sequences, about 28% of them singletons. This clonotype was counted ten times or more.

The source of this sequence is a woman aged 80 or over in good health. Sequenced: blood. The J gene is TRBJ2-7, the V gene TRBV10-1, with a weak D call TRBD2 (6 bases). The CDR3, as DNA: TGCGCCAGCGTAAGGTCTCGCGGGGAAACCTACGAGCAGTACTTC. This encodes CASVRSRGETYEQYF.